Included here is one T cell receptor beta chain sequence, with context. Its cognate antigen is unknown. Germline assignment: CDR1 SGHVS and CDR2 FQNEAQ. Trimming pared 3 bases from V and 12 bases from J, leaving 21 bases between. The CDR3 has 15 amino acids. The protocol was immunoSEQ multiplex PCR, while the TCRdb copy is restricted to in-frame clones and leaves out a portion. The sample has 9,500 to 10,000 clones; 64% are singletons. This record comes from a study of early stage breast cancer tumors. Study findings and constraints: Compared with adjacent normal breast tissue, tumors showed roughly 2.4-fold greater T cell density and higher clonality.

This chain uses TRBV7-8 with TRBJ2-1; D tentatively reads TRBD1 or TRBD2 (5 bases each). Source material: breast tumor tissue. This receptor was identified in a person aged 60 to 70 with breast cancer. In DNA form, the CDR3 reads TGTGCCAGCAGCTTCGAGGGTGGGGCCACCTGGGGGCAGTTCTTC. It specifies CASSFEGGATWGQFF.